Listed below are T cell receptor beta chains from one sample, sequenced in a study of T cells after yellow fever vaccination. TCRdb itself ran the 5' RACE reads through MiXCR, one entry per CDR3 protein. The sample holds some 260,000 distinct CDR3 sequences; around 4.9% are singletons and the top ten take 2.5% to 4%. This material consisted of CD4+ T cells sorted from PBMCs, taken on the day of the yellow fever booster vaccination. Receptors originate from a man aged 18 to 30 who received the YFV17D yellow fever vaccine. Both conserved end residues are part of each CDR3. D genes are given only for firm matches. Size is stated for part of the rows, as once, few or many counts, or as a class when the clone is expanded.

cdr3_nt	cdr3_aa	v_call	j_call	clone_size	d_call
TGTGCCATCAGTGAGTCGTCGGACAACTATGGCTACACCTTC	CAISESSDNYGYTF	TRBV10-3	TRBJ1-2	few	-
TGTGCCAGCAGCTCCGGACAGGGGACGATCTCTGGGGCCAACGTCCTGACTTTC	CASSSGQGTISGANVLTF	TRBV7-2	TRBJ2-6	-	TRBD1
TGCAGTGCCCGGGGGAGTACCTACGAGCAGTACTTC	CSARGSTYEQYF	TRBV20-1	TRBJ2-7	many	-
TGTGCCAGCAGCTTAGAAGGTCTAGGGTTCTACAATGAGCAGTTCTTC	CASSLEGLGFYNEQFF	TRBV7-8	TRBJ2-1	-	-
TGTGCCAGCAGGTCCCTGCCGAGCACAGATACGCAGTATTTT	CASRSLPSTDTQYF	TRBV6-2/TRBV6-3	TRBJ2-3	many	-
TGTGCCAGCTCACCACTGGAAGCACAGGGAGGCACTGAAGCTTTCTTT	CASSPLEAQGGTEAFF	TRBV18	TRBJ1-1	many	-
TGTGCCAGCAGTTTAGACAGTCCCTACGAGCAGTACTTC	CASSLDSPYEQYF	TRBV12-3/TRBV12-4	TRBJ2-7	many	-
TGTGCCAGCAGTTTTCGGCGGGGGGTTGTCAAAAACATTCAGTACTTC	CASSFRRGVVKNIQYF	TRBV12-3/TRBV12-4	TRBJ2-4	few	TRBD2
TGTGCCAGCTCACCCGGAAGCTCCTACGAGCAGTACTTC	CASSPGSSYEQYF	TRBV18	TRBJ2-7	many	-
TGCGCCAGCAGTTCCGGACAGGGTTGGCCTGGAAACACCATATATTTT	CASSSGQGWPGNTIYF	TRBV5-1	TRBJ1-3	-	TRBD1
TGTGCCAGCAGCCGACGGTCGGGACAGGATGATGGCTACACCTTC	CASSRRSGQDDGYTF	TRBV3-1	TRBJ1-2	-	TRBD1
TGCGCCAGCAGAGCCTCGGGCGGGGTGAGGGAGCTGTTTTTT	CASRASGGVRELFF	TRBV5-1	TRBJ2-2	-	-
TGTGCCAGCAGCTCCACGGGGGCTCAGGGAGATACGCAGTATTTT	CASSSTGAQGDTQYF	TRBV7-2	TRBJ2-3	many	-
TGTGCTAGCAGCCCCGATCGCCGGGGACTCCCACAGACCGGGGAGCTGTTTTTT	CASSPDRRGLPQTGELFF	TRBV7-7	TRBJ2-2	many	-
TGTGCCAGCTCTCCTGTCGCCCAGACCTATGGCTACACCTTC	CASSPVAQTYGYTF	TRBV18	TRBJ1-2	-	-
TGTGCCAGCAGCACCCGAGTTCCAAGCGGTGGCTACACCTTC	CASSTRVPSGGYTF	TRBV28	TRBJ1-2	-	-
TGTGCCAGCAGCACGCAGACAGGCCTAGCCAAAAACATTCAGTACTTC	CASSTQTGLAKNIQYF	TRBV7-2	TRBJ2-4	few	-
TGTGCCAGCAGGGGGGTTAGGGCCGCCGGGGAGCTGTTTTTT	CASRGVRAAGELFF	TRBV6-6	TRBJ2-2	few	-
TGTGCCGGGGGTGGCTGGAATGAGCAGTTCTTC	CAGGGWNEQFF	TRBV6-6	TRBJ2-1	-	-
TGTGCCAGCAGCGTTATAGACAGCCAAGAGACCCAGTACTTC	CASSVIDSQETQYF	TRBV5-4	TRBJ2-5	-	-
TGTGCCAGCAGTCAACAGCTACAAGAGACCCAGTACTTC	CASSQQLQETQYF	TRBV2	TRBJ2-5	many	-
TGTGCCACCAGCGACAGGGCCGGTCAGCCCCAGCATTTT	CATSDRAGQPQHF	TRBV15	TRBJ1-5	many	TRBD1
TGTGCCAGCAGCTTGGGGTGGAGGAACACTGAAGCTTTCTTT	CASSLGWRNTEAFF	TRBV7-2	TRBJ1-1	-	-
TGTGCCAGCAGCTTAGGGGGTATAACGCGGGCCACAGATACGCAGTATTTT	CASSLGGITRATDTQYF	TRBV7-8	TRBJ2-3	many	-
TGCAGCGTTTCAGGGGCCGTCACAGATACGCAGTATTTT	CSVSGAVTDTQYF	TRBV29-1	TRBJ2-3	few	-
TGTGCCAGCAGCTTGCAGGGGTCTTTGAACACTGAAGCTTTCTTT	CASSLQGSLNTEAFF	TRBV7-2	TRBJ1-1	few	-
TGCGCCAGCAGCTCCGGGACAGCCCTCGGGGAGCAGTACTTC	CASSSGTALGEQYF	TRBV5-1	TRBJ2-7	-	TRBD1
TGTGCCAGCAGCAGTGGGGCTTACTGGGTGGGGACTTTCTTT	CASSSGAYWVGTFF	TRBV14	TRBJ1-1	few	-
TGTGCCAGCATCGAGACAGGGGGCGCGTATGGCTACACCTTC	CASIETGGAYGYTF	TRBV7-2	TRBJ1-2	-	TRBD1
TGTGCCAGCCAGGGGTTCTACGAGCAGTACTTC	CASQGFYEQYF	TRBV12-3/TRBV12-4	TRBJ2-7	many	-
TGCGCCAGCAGCCATTACCAGGGTGGTGAGCAGTTCTTC	CASSHYQGGEQFF	TRBV4-1	TRBJ2-1	few	-
TGTGCCAGCAGCCAAGGAATGAGACTAGCGGATCAAGAGACCCAGTACTTC	CASSQGMRLADQETQYF	TRBV3-1	TRBJ2-5	many	TRBD2
TGTGCCAGCAGCCAACCCAACCAGGGACCGCACTGGAGGGAGGCGCAGTATTTT	CASSQPNQGPHWREAQYF	TRBV7-2	TRBJ2-3	many	-
TGTGCCAGCACTAGAGCGGGGGGCGCGTTCGATGAGCAGTTCTTC	CASTRAGGAFDEQFF	TRBV7-2	TRBJ2-1	-	TRBD2
TGCGCCAGCAGCTCCGATCAGGGTTACGAGCAGTACTTC	CASSSDQGYEQYF	TRBV5-1	TRBJ2-7	few	-
TGCGCCAGCAGCTTGGGACAGGGAGTACCTGAAGCTTTCTTT	CASSLGQGVPEAFF	TRBV5-1	TRBJ1-1	many	TRBD1
TGCGCCAGCAGCTTGGGCCAGCTCTCGGACAAACTGTTTTTT	CASSLGQLSDKLFF	TRBV5-1	TRBJ1-4	-	-
TGTGCTAGTGGTCAAGATTTCCCCTATGGCTACACCTTC	CASGQDFPYGYTF	TRBV12-5	TRBJ1-2	many	-
TGTGCCTGGAGTGAGGGGGAAAGCTCCTACAATGAGCAGTTCTTC	CAWSEGESSYNEQFF	TRBV30	TRBJ2-1	few	-
TGTGCCAGCAGTTCGTACCCGGGACAGGGGGCTAGGGAGCAGTACTTC	CASSSYPGQGAREQYF	TRBV6-5	TRBJ2-7	-	TRBD1
TGTGCCAGCAACCGAAGGGAGTGGGGGGGCCAAGATACGCAGTATTTT	CASNRREWGGQDTQYF	TRBV7-2	TRBJ2-3	many	-
TGTGCCAGCACCCCAGGGGTCGGCACAGATACGCAGTATTTT	CASTPGVGTDTQYF	TRBV28	TRBJ2-3	-	-
TGCGCCAGCAGCTTGGACAGGGTGGAGAACACTGAAGCTTTCTTT	CASSLDRVENTEAFF	TRBV5-1	TRBJ1-1	few	-
TGCGCCAGCAATTCCGGGCCGAGCTATGGCTACACCTTC	CASNSGPSYGYTF	TRBV10-2	TRBJ1-2	-	-
TGTGCCAGCAGTGCGCAGGGGGGCAGCAATCAGCCCCAGCATTTT	CASSAQGGSNQPQHF	TRBV2	TRBJ1-5	many	TRBD1
TGCGCCAGCAGCTCGCAGGGGGCTGGGGCCAACGTCCTGACTTTC	CASSSQGAGANVLTF	TRBV5-1	TRBJ2-6	-	TRBD1
TGTGCCAGCACAAAAAACACTGAAGCTTTCTTT	CASTKNTEAFF	TRBV6-2/TRBV6-3	TRBJ1-1	many	-
TGCGCCAGCAGCCAACCGGGACAGGGATTCGAGACCCAGTACTTC	CASSQPGQGFETQYF	TRBV4-3	TRBJ2-5	-	TRBD1
TGTGCCAGCAGCGTAGTAGGCAGTTACAATGAGCAGTTCTTC	CASSVVGSYNEQFF	TRBV9	TRBJ2-1	many	-
TGCGCCAGCAGCCTCTTCAGCGGGGACCTCACAGATACGCAGTATTTT	CASSLFSGDLTDTQYF	TRBV4-3	TRBJ2-3	many	TRBD2
TGCGCCAGCAGCCAAGAAAACAGGAGATATAATTCACCCCTCCACTTT	CASSQENRRYNSPLHF	TRBV4-3	TRBJ1-6	-	-
TGTGCCAGCAGGGCCGGACAGGGAGGCAATCAGCCCCAGCATTTT	CASRAGQGGNQPQHF	TRBV12-3/TRBV12-4	TRBJ1-5	many	TRBD1
TGTGCCAGCAGCCGAGGGGGGTTCACAGATACGCAGTATTTT	CASSRGGFTDTQYF	TRBV4-2	TRBJ2-3	many	-
TGTGCCAGCTCACCACCCGGGTGGGAGACCCAGTACTTC	CASSPPGWETQYF	TRBV18	TRBJ2-5	few	-
TGTGCCAGCAGCCTCCGTGTAGAAATAAATGAAAAACTGTTTTTT	CASSLRVEINEKLFF	TRBV4-2	TRBJ1-4	-	-
TGCGCCAGCAGCGTCGGGGGTGAAGCTTTCTTT	CASSVGGEAFF	TRBV5-1	TRBJ1-1	many	-